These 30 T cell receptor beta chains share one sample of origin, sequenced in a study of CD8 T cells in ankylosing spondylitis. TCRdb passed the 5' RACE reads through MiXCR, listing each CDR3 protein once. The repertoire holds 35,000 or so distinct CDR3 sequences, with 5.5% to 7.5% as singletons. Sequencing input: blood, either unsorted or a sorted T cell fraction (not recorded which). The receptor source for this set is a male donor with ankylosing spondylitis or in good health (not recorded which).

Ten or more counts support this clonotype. CDR3: CSVEGIGGTQETQYF. In DNA form, the CDR3 reads TGCAGCGTTGAAGGCATCGGCGGGACACAAGAGACCCAGTACTTC. The rearrangement joins TRBV29-1 to TRBJ2-5; D assignment may be TRBD1 or TRBD2 (6 bases each). Trimming stripped 1 base from V and 2 bases from J, with 14 bases between. Germline CDR1 reads SQVTM; CDR2 reads ANQGSEA. The CDR3 length is 15 residues.

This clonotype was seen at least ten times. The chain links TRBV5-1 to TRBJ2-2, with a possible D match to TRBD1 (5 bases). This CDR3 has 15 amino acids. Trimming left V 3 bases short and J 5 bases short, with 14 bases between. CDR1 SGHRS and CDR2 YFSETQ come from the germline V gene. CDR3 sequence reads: CASSSSTVQTGELFF. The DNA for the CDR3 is TGCGCCAGCAGCTCTTCGACAGTACAAACCGGGGAGCTGTTTTTT. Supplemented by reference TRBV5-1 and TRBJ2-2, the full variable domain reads KAGVTQTPRYLIKTRGQQVTLSCSPISGHRSVSWYQQTPGQGLQFLFEYFSETQRNKGNFPGRFSGRQFSNSRSEMNVSTLELGDSALYLCASSSSTVQTGELFFGEGSRLTVL.

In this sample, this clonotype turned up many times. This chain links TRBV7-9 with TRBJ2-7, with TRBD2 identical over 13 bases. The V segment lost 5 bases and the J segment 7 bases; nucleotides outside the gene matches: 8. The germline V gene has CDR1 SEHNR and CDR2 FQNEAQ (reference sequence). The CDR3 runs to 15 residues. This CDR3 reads CASSHGLAGEGEQYF. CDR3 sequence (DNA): TGTGCCAGCAGCCACGGACTAGCGGGAGAGGGGGAGCAGTACTTC.

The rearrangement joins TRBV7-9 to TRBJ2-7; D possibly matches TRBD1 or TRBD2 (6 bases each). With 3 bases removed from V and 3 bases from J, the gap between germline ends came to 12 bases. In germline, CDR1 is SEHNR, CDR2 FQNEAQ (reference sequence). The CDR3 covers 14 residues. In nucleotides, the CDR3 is TGTGCCAGCAGCTTCGCGGGACAAAGCTACGAGCAGTACTTC. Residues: CASSFAGQSYEQYF.

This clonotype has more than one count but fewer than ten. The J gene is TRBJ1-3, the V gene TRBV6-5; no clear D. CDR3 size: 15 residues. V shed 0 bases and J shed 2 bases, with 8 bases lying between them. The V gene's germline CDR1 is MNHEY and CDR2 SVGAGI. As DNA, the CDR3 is TGTGCCAGCAGTTACTCTTGGGATCCTGGAAACACCATATATTTT. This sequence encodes CASSYSWDPGNTIYF.

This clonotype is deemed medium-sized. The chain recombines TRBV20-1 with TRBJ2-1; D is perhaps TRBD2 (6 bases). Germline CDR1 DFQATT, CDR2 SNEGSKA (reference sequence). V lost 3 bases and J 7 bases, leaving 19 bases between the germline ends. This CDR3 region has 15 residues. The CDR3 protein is CSASTLGAGANEQFF. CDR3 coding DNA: TGCAGTGCTAGTACACTGGGAGCGGGTGCGAATGAGCAGTTCTTC.

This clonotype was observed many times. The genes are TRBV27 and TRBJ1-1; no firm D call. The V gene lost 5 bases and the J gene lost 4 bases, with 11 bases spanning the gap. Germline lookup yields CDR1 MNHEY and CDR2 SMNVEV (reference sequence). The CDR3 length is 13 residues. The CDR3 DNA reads TGTGCCAGCAGTCCCCAGCAACGCACTGAAGCTTTCTTT. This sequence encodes CASSPQQRTEAFF.

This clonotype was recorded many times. CDR3 residues: CASSLAQANFYNSPLHF. In DNA form, the CDR3 reads TGTGCCAGCAGCTTAGCGCAGGCAAACTTCTATAATTCACCCCTCCACTTT. The chain employs TRBV7-8 and TRBJ1-6; D call uncertain. The CDR3 spans 17 residues. Per the germline V gene, CDR1 is SGHVS and CDR2 is FQNEAQ. V was pared by 0 bases and J by 3 bases, with 12 bases between. The whole variable domain, remainder taken from reference TRBV7-8 and TRBJ1-6, is GAGVSQSPRYKVAKRGQDVALRCDPISGHVSLFWYQQALGQGPEFLTYFQNEAQLDKSGLPSDRFFAERPEGSVSTLKIQRTQQEDSAVYLCASSLAQANFYNSPLHFGNGTRLTVT.

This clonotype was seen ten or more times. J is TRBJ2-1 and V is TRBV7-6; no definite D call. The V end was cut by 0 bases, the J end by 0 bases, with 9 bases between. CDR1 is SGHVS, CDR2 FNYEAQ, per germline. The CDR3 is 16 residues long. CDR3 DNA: TGTGCCAGCAGCTTAGCGCGCGCCAGCTCCTACAATGAGCAGTTCTTC. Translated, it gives CASSLARASSYNEQFF. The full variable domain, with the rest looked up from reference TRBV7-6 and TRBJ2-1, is GAGVSQSPRYKVTKRGQDVALRCDPISGHVSLYWYRQALGQGPEFLTYFNYEAQQDKSGLPNDRFSAERPEGSISTLTIQRTEQRDSAMYRCASSLARASSYNEQFFGPGTRLTVL.

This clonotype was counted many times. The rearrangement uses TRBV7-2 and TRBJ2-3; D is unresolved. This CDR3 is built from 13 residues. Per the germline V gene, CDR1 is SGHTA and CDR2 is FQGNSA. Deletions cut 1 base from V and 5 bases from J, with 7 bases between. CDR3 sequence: CASSLGWGDTQYF. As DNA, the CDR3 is TGTGCCAGCAGCTTAGGTTGGGGAGATACGCAGTATTTT.

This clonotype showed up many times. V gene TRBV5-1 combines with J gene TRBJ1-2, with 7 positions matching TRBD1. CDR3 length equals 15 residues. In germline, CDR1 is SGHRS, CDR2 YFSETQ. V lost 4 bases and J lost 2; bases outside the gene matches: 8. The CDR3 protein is CASSAGQRLNYGYTF. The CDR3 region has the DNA TGCGCCAGCAGCGCGGGACAGCGGCTAAACTATGGCTACACCTTC.

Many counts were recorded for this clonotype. In DNA form, the CDR3 reads TGTGCCTCCATCGTGGGGACTAGCGGGAGGCCGATCCCAACTGAGCAGTTCTTC. Its protein product is CASIVGTSGRPIPTEQFF. The chain has TRBV30 and TRBJ2-1, with 15 bases lining up with TRBD2. V was clipped by 7 bases and J by 9 bases; unmatched bases: 19. CDR1 and CDR2 from the germline V gene are GTSNPN and SVGIG (reference sequence). This CDR3 has 18 residues.

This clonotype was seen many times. CDR3 sequence reads: CASSFGRKILNTEAFF. CDR3 nucleotides: TGTGCCAGCAGTTTCGGGCGGAAGATATTGAACACTGAAGCTTTCTTT. The chain recombines TRBV28 with TRBJ1-1; unclear D gene. This CDR3 spans 16 amino acids. Between the trimmed V and J ends, which lost 3 bases and 0 bases, there was a span of 14 bases. Germline CDR1 reads MDHEN; CDR2 reads SYDVKM.

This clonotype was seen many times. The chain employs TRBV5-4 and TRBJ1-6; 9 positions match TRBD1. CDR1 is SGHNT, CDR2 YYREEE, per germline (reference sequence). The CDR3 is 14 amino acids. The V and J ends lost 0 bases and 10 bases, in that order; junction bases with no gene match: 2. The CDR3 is CASSLDRGHSPLHF. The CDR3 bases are TGTGCCAGCAGCTTGGACAGGGGGCACTCACCCCTCCACTTT.

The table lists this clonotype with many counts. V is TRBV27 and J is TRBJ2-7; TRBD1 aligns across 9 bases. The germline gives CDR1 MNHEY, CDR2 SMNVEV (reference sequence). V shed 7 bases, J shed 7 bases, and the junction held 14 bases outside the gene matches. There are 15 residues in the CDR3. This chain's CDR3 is CASTPPGQGALEQYF. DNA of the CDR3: TGTGCCAGCACCCCCCCGGGACAGGGTGCCCTGGAGCAGTACTTC.

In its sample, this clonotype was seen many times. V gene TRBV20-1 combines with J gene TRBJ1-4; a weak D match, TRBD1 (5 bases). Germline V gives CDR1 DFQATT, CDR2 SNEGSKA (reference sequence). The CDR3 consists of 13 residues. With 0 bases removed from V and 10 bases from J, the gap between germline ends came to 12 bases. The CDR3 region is CSARESGGVKLFF. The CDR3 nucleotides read TGCAGTGCTAGAGAATCCGGGGGGGTAAAACTGTTTTTT.

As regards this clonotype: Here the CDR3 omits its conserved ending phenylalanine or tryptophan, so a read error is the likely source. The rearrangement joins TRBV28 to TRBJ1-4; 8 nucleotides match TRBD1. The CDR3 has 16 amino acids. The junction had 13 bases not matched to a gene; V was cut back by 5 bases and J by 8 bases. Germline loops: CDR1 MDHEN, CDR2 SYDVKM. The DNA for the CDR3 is TGTGCCAGCAGTAGCCGGTTAAGACAGGGGACGGAAAAACTGTTTTTA. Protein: CASSSRLRQGTEKLFL.

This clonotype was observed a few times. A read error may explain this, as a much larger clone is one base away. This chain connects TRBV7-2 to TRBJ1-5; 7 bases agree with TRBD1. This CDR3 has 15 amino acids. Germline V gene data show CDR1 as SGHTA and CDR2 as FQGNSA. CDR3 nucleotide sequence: TGTGTCAGCAGGCTCGACGGGACAGCCGATCAGCCCCAGCATTTT. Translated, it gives CVSRLDGTADQPQHF.

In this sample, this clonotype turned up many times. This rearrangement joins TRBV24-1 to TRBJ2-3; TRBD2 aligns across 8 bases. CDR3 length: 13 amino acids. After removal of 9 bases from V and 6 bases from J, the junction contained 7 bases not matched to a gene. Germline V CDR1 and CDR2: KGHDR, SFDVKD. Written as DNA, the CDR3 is TGTGCCACCTGCGGGGGGAGTACGGATACGCAGTATTTT. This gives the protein CATCGGSTDTQYF.

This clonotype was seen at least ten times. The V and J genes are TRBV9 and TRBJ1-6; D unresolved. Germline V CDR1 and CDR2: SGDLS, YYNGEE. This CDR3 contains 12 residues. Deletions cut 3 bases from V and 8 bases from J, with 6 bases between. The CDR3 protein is CASSATDSPLHF. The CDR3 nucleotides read TGTGCCAGCAGCGCCACCGATTCACCCCTCCACTTT. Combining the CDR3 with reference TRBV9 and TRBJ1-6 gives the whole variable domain DSGVTQTPKHLITATGQRVTLRCSPRSGDLSVYWYQQSLDQGLQFLIQYYNGEERAKGNILERFSAQQFPDLHSELNLSSLELGDSALYFCASSATDSPLHFGNGTRLTVT.

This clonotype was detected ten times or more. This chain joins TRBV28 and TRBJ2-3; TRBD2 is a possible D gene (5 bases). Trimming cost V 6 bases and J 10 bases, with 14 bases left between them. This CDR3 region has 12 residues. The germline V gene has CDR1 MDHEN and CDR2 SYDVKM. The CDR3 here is CASSSGPRAQYF. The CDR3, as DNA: TGTGCCAGCAGCAGCGGCCCCCGGGCGCAGTATTTT.

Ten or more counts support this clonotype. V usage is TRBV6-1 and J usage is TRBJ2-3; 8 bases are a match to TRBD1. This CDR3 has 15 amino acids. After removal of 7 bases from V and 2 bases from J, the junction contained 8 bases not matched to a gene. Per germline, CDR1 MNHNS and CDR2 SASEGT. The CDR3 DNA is TGTGCCAGCACCGGTGTCAGGGGGCCCACAGATACGCAGTATTTT. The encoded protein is CASTGVRGPTDTQYF.

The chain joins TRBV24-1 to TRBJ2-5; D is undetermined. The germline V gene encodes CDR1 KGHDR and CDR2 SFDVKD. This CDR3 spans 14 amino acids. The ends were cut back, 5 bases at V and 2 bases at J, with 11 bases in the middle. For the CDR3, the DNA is TGTGCCACCAGTGGAGACTTTCCTCAAGAGACCCAGTACTTC. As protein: CATSGDFPQETQYF.

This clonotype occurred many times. CDR3 nucleotide sequence: TGCAGCGTTGACGTGTGGGGGTCAGGGGGCGCAGGTACTGAAGCTTTCTTT. Its protein product is CSVDVWGSGGAGTEAFF. The J gene is TRBJ1-1, the V gene TRBV29-1; 8 bases fit TRBD1. Germline values: CDR1 SQVTM, CDR2 ANQGSEA. The CDR3 covers 17 residues. Trimming cost V 3 bases and J 5 bases; bases outside gene matches: 17. Drawing the rest from reference TRBV29-1 and TRBJ1-1, the complete variable domain is SAVISQKPSRDICQRGTSLTIQCQVDSQVTMMFWYRQQPGQSLTLIATANQGSEATYESGFVIDKFPISRPNLTFSTLTVSNMSPEDSSIYLCSVDVWGSGGAGTEAFFGQGTRLTVV.

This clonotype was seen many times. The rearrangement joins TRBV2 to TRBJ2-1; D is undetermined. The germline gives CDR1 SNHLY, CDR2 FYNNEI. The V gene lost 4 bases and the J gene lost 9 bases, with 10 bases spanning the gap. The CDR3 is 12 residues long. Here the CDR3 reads CASSVQASEQFF. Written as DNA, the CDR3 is TGTGCCAGCAGTGTTCAGGCCAGTGAGCAGTTCTTC. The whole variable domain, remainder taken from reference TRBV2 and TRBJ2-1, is EPEVTQTPSHQVTQMGQEVILRCVPISNHLYFYWYRQILGQKVEFLVSFYNNEISEKSEIFDDQFSVERPDGSNFTLKIRSTKLEDSAMYFCASSVQASEQFFGPGTRLTVL.

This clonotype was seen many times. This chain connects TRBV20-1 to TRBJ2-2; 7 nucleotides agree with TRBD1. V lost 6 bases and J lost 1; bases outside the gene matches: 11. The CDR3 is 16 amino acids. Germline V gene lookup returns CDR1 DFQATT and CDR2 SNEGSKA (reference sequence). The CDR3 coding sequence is TGCAGTGCCCAAGGGGTGGGGACAGAGAACACCGGGGAGCTGTTTTTT. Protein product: CSAQGVGTENTGELFF.

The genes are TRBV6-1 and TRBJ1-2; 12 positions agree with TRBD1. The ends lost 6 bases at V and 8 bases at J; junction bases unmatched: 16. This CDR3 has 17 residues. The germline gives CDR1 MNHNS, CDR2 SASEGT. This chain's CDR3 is CASSAMAGTGGAEGYTF. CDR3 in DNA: TGTGCCAGCAGCGCAATGGCAGGGACAGGGGGCGCGGAAGGCTACACCTTC.

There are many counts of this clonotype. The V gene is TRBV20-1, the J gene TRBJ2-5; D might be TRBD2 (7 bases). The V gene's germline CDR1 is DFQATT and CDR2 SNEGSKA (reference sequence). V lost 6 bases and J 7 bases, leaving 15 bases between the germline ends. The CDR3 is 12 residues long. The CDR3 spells CSASNREGTQYF. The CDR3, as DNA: TGCAGTGCCTCTAACAGGGAGGGGACCCAGTACTTC.

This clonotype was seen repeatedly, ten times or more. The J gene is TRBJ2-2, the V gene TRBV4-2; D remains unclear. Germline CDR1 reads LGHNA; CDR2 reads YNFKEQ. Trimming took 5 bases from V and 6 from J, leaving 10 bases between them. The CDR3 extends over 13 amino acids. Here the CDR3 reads CASSTETSGELFF. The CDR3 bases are TGTGCCAGCAGCACCGAGACCTCCGGGGAGCTGTTTTTT.

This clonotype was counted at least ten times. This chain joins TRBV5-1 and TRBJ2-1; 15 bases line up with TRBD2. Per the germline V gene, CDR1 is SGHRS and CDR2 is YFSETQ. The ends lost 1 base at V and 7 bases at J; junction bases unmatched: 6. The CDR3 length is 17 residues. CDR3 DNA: TGCGCCAGCAGCTTGCCCGGACTAGCGGGAGGGCGAAATGAGCAGTTCTTC. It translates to CASSLPGLAGGRNEQFF.